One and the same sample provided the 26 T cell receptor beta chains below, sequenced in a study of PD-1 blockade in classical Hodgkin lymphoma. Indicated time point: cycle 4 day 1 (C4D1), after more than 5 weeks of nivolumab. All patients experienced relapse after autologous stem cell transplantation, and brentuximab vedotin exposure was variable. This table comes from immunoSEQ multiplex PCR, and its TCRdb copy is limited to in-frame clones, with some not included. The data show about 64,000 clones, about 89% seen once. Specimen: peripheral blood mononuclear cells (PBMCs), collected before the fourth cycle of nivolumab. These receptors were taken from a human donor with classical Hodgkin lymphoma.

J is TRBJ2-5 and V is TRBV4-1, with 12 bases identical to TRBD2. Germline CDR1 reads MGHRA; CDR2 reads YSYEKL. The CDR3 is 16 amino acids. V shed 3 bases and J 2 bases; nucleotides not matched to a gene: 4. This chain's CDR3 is CASSHLLAGGQETQYF. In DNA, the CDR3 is TGCGCCAGCAGCCACCTACTAGCGGGGGGACAAGAGACCCAGTACTTC.

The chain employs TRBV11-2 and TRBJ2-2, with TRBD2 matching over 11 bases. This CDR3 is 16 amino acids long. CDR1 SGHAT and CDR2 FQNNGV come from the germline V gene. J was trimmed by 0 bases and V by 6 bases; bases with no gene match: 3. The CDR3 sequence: CASRRLAGTNTGELFF. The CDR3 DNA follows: TGTGCCAGCAGGCGACTAGCGGGGACGAACACCGGGGAGCTGTTTTTT.

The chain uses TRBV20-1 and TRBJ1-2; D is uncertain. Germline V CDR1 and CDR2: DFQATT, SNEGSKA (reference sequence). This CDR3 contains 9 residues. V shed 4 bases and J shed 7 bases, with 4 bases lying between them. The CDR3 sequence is CSATGGYTF. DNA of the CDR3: TGCAGTGCTACCGGTGGCTACACCTTC.

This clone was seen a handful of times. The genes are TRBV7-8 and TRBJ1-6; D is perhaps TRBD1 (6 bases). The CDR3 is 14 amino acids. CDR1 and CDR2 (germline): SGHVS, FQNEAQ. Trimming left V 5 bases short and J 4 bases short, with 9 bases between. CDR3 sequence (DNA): TGTGCCAGCAGCGCGGACAGTTATAATTCACCCCTCCACTTT. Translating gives CASSADSYNSPLHF.

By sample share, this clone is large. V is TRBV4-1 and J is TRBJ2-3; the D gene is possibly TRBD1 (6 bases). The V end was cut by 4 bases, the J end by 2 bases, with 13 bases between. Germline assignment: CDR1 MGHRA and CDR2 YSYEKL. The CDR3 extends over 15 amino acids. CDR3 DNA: TGCGCCAGCAGCCGAGAAGGACAGTCCACAGATACGCAGTATTTT. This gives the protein CASSREGQSTDTQYF.

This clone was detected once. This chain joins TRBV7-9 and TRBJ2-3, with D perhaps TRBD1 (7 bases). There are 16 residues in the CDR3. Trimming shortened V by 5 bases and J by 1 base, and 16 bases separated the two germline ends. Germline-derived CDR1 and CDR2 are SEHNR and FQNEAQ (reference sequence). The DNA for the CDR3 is TGTGCCAGCAGCCAGGGGGGTTCCTATGGCACAGATACGCAGTATTTT. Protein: CASSQGGSYGTDTQYF.

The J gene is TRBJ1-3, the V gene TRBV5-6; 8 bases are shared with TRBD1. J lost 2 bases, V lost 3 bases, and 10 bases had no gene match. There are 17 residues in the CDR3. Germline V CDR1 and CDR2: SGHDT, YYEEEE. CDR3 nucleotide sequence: TGTGCCAGCAGCTATAAGCCCCAGGACAGGGCTGGAAACACCATATATTTT. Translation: CASSYKPQDRAGNTIYF.

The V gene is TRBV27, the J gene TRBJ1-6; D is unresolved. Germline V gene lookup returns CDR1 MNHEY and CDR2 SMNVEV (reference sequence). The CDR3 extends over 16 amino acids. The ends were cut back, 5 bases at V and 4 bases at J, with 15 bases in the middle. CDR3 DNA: TGTGCCAGCAGTATTAAGGGAGGCTTTTATAATTCACCCCTCCACTTT. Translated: CASSIKGGFYNSPLHF.

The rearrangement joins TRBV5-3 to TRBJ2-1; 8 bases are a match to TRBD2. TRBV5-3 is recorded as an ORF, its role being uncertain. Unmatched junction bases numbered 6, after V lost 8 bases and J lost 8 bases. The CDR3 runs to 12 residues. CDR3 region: CASPCGGHEQFF. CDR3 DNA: TGTGCCAGCCCTTGCGGGGGGCATGAGCAGTTCTTC.

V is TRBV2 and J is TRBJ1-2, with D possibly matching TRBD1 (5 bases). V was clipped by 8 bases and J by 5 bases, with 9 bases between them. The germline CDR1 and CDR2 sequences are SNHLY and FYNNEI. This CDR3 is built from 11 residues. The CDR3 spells CASLDTYGYTF. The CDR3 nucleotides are TGTGCCAGCTTGGACACGTATGGCTACACCTTC.

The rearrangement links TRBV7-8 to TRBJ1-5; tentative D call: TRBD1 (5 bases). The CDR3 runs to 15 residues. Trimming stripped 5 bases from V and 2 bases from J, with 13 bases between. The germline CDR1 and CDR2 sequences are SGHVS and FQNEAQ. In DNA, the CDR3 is TGTGCCAGCAGCGTAACACTGGGGGGCAATCAGCCCCAGCATTTT. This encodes CASSVTLGGNQPQHF. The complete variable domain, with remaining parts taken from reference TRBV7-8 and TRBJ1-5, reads GAGVSQSPRYKVAKRGQDVALRCDPISGHVSLFWYQQALGQGPEFLTYFQNEAQLDKSGLPSDRFFAERPEGSVSTLKIQRTQQEDSAVYLCASSVTLGGNQPQHFGDGTRLSIL.

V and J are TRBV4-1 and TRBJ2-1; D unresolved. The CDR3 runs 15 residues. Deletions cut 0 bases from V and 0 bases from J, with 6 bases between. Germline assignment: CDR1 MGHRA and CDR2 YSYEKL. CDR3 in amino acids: CASSQENYSYNEQFF. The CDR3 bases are TGCGCCAGCAGCCAAGAAAATTACTCCTACAATGAGCAGTTCTTC.

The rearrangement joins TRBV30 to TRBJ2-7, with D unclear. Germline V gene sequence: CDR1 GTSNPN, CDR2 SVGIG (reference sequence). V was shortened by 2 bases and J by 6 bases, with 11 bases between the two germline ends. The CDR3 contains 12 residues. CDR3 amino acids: CAWSFTSFEQYF. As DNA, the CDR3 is TGTGCCTGGAGTTTTACGTCATTCGAGCAGTACTTC.

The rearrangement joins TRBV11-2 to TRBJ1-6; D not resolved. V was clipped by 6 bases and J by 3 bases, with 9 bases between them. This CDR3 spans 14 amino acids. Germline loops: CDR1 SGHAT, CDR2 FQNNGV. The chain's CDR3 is CASSDVYYNSPLHF. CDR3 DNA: TGTGCCAGCAGTGATGTTTACTATAATTCACCCCTCCACTTT.

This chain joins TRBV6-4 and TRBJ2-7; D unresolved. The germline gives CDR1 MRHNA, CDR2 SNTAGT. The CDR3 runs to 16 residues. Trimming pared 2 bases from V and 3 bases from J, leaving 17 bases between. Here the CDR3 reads CASSDTPTRSLYEQYF. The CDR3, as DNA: TGTGCCAGCAGTGACACGCCGACACGGTCTCTCTACGAGCAGTACTTC.

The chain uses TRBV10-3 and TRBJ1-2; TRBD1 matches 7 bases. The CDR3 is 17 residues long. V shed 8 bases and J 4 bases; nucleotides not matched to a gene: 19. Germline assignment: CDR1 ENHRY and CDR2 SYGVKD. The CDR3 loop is CAIAVPKPGGPLYGYTF. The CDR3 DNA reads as TGTGCCATCGCGGTACCGAAGCCAGGGGGTCCCCTCTATGGCTACACCTTC.

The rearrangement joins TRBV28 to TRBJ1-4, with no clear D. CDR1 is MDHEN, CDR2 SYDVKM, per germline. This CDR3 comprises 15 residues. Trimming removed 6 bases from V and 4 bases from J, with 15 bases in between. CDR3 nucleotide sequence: TGTGCCAGCAGCTCCCGGGATCTTTATAATGAAAAACTGTTTTTT. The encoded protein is CASSSRDLYNEKLFF.

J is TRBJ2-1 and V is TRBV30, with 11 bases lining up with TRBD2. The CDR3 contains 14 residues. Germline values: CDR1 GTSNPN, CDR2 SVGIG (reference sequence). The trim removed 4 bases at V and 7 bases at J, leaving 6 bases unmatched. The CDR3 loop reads CAWKTSGAWNEQFF. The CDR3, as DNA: TGTGCCTGGAAGACTAGCGGGGCTTGGAATGAGCAGTTCTTC.

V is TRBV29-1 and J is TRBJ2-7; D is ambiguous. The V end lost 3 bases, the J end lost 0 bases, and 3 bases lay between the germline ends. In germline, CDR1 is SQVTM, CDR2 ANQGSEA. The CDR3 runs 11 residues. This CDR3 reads CSVEVSYEQYF. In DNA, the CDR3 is TGCAGCGTTGAGGTCTCCTACGAGCAGTACTTC.

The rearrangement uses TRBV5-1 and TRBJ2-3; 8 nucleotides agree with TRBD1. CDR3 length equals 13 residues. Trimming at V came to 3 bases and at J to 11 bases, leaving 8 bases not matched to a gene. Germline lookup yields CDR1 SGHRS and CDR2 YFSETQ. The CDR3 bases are TGCGCCAGCAGCTCGGGACAGGAGATTGGGCAGTATTTT. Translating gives CASSSGQEIGQYF.

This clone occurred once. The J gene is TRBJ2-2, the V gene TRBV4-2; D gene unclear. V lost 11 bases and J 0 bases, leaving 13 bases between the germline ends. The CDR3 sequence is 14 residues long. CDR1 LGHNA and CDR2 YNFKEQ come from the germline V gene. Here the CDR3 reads CAVESESNTGELFF. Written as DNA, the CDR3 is TGTGCCGTGGAATCTGAATCGAACACCGGGGAGCTGTTTTTT.

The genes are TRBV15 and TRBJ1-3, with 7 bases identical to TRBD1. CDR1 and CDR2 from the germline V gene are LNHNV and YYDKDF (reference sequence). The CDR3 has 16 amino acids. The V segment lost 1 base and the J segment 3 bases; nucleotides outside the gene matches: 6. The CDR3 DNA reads TGTGCCACCAGCAGAGGAAAGCAGGGGGATGGAAACACCATATATTTT. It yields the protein CATSRGKQGDGNTIYF.

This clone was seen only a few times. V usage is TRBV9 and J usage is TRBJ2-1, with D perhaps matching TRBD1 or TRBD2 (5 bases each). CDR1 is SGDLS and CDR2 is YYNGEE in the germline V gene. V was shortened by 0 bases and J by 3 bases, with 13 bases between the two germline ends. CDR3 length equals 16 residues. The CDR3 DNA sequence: TGTGCCAGCAGCGTAGACGACGGGACGCACTACAATGAGCAGTTCTTC. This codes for CASSVDDGTHYNEQFF.

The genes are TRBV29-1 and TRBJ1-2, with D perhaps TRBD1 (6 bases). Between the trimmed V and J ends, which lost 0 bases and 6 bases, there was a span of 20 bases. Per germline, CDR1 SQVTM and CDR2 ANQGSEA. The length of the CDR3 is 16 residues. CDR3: CSVEDLGRGGLDGYTF. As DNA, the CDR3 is TGCAGCGTTGAAGATCTAGGCAGGGGAGGATTGGATGGCTACACCTTC.

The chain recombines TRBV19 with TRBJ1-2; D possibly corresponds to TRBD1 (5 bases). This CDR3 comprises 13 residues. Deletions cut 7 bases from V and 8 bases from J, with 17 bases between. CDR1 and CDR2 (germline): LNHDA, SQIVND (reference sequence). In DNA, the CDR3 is TGTGCCAGTATTGGTGGGGGATTCAGCGGCTACACCTTC. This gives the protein CASIGGGFSGYTF.

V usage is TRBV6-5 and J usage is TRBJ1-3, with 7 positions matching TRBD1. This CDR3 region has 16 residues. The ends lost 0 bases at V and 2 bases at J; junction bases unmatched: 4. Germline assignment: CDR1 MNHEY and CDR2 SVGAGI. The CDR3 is CASSYSRTGTGNTIYF. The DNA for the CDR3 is TGTGCCAGCAGTTACTCGCGGACAGGCACTGGAAACACCATATATTTT.